The present TCR beta chain was sequenced within a study of T cells in tuberculosis. Clones were read by immunoSEQ multiplex PCR, and TCRdb kept only the in-frame ones, dropping some. The data hold tens of thousands of clones, with about 97% observed a single time. As regards this clone: Its antigen remains unknown.

General study findings and limits: Active tuberculosis TCR-alpha repertoires lay closer to GMM-specific TCRs than IGRA-negative controls, suggesting clonal expansion. Using the GMM-specific repertoire gave about 85% accuracy versus approximately 70% with motifs.

With 3 bases clipped from V and 5 bases from J, the junction kept 9 bases outside the gene matches. Per the germline V gene, CDR1 is SGDLS and CDR2 is YYNGEE. The CDR3 runs 17 residues. Sequenced sample: PBMCs. The chain carries TRBV9 and TRBJ2-7, with TRBD2 identical over 15 bases. This sequence was found in a donor between 5 and 29 years old with latent tuberculosis or without tuberculosis infection. CDR3 region: CASSAPGLAGGIHEQYF. CDR3 coding DNA: TGTGCCAGCAGCGCTCCGGGACTAGCGGGAGGTATCCACGAGCAGTACTTC. Looking up the rest from reference TRBV9 and TRBJ2-7 gives the full variable domain: DSGVTQTPKHLITATGQRVTLRCSPRSGDLSVYWYQQSLDQGLQFLIQYYNGEERAKGNILERFSAQQFPDLHSELNLSSLELGDSALYFCASSAPGLAGGIHEQYFGPGTRLTVT.